Below, 5 T cell receptor beta chains from the same sample are listed, as sequenced in a study of T-cell memory formation after mild COVID-19. TCRdb redid the calling of the 5' RACE reads with MiXCR, one entry per CDR3 protein. This table has 300,000 to 350,000 distinct CDR3 sequences, over 11% appearing once. The source material was PBMCs or a T cell subset sorted from them (not recorded which). Every receptor here comes from a man between 18 and 29 years old who had mild COVID-19 (a few samples of this study predate the infection). Cell type and time point are not known.

This clonotype was recorded a few times. The rearrangement uses TRBV12-3 or TRBV12-4 and TRBJ2-1; 9 bases are shared with TRBD2. CDR3 length: 16 residues. V was pared by 5 bases and J by 9 bases, with 14 bases of the junction left unmatched. CDR3 coding DNA: TGTGCCAGCAGTCCCCTAAGGGCGGGGGGGCCGGTTGAGCAGTTCTTC. This gives the protein CASSPLRAGGPVEQFF.

With regard to this clonotype: The junction differs from germline at one of its ends, possibly a read error. The rearrangement links TRBV7-9 to TRBJ2-1; no reliable D call. This CDR3 spans 11 amino acids. Germline V gene sequence: CDR1 SEHNR, CDR2 FQNEAQ (reference sequence). The CDR3 nucleotides are TGTGCCAGCAGTTTAGGCCGTGCGCAGTTCTTC. Encoded protein: CASSLGRAQFF.

This clonotype was detected ten times or more. V gene TRBV12-3 or TRBV12-4 combines with J gene TRBJ2-5; D unresolved. V was cut by 1 base and J by 5 bases, with 11 bases left in between. This CDR3 is 14 amino acids long. CDR3 sequence: CASSLVESTETQYF. In DNA, the CDR3 is TGTGCCAGCAGTTTAGTGGAGAGCACGGAGACCCAGTACTTC.

This clonotype turned up a few times. The chain joins TRBV6-2 or TRBV6-3 to TRBJ2-7, with D possibly being TRBD1 (6 bases). The CDR3 spans 17 residues. The V gene lost 6 bases and the J gene lost 2 bases, with 23 bases spanning the gap. Germline CDR1 MNHEY, CDR2 SVGEGT. CDR3 in amino acids: CASRPGQRRVDPYEQYV. In DNA form, the CDR3 reads TGTGCCAGCAGACCCGGACAGCGAAGGGTAGACCCCTACGAGCAGTACGTC.

This chain links TRBV3-1 with TRBJ2-1, with 9 nucleotides matching TRBD2. The ends lost 4 bases at V and 5 bases at J; junction bases unmatched: 6. The length of the CDR3 is 15 residues. CDR1 and CDR2 from the germline V gene are LGHDT and YNNKEL (reference sequence). CDR3 in amino acids: CASSRPTSGNNEQFF. Here the CDR3 DNA reads TGTGCCAGCAGCCGCCCGACTAGCGGAAACAATGAGCAGTTCTTC.